This T cell receptor beta chain was retrieved from a study of T cells in Graves' hyperthyroidism and ophthalmopathy. TCR beta CDR3 regions were amplified from RNA transcripts. The HTBI primer set served for first-round RT-PCR of the TCR CDR3. TCRdb ran MiXCR on the multiplex PCR reads and lists one entry per CDR3 protein. The table lists over 500,000 distinct CDR3 sequences, 15% to 20% of them singletons. The CDR3 sequence is 14 residues long. The germline V and J ends were trimmed by 4 bases and 0 bases, with 11 bases remaining between them. The V gene's germline CDR1 is GTSNPN and CDR2 SVGIG (reference sequence). This clonotype showed up many times.

The receptor's source is a woman between 18 and 29 years old with Graves' ophthalmopathy. The chain has TRBV30 and TRBJ2-3; D is uncertain. Sequenced input: blood. The CDR3 spells CAWKIGRSTDTQYF. The CDR3 region has the DNA TGTGCCTGGAAGATCGGAAGGAGCACAGATACGCAGTATTTT.